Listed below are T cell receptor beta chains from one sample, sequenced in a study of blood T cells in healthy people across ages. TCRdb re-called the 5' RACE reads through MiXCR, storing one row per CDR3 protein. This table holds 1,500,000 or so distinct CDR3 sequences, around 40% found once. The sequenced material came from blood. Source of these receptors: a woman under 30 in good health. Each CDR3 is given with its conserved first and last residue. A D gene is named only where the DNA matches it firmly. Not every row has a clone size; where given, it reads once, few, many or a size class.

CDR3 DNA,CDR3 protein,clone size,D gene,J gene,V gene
TGTGCCAGCAGCCACAGGTATAACTATGGCTACACCTTC,CASSHRYNYGYTF,few,-,TRBJ1-2,TRBV9
TGTGCCAGCAGCTCGACATTGGGCTGGGATGAGCAGTTCTTC,CASSSTLGWDEQFF,few,-,TRBJ2-1,TRBV7-9
TGTGCCAGCAGCTTAGGACAGGCGGGCGGCTACACCTTC,CASSLGQAGGYTF,-,-,TRBJ1-2,TRBV7-2
TGTGCCAGCAGCGTAGCGCACTCCTACAATGAGCAGTTCTTC,CASSVAHSYNEQFF,-,-,TRBJ2-1,TRBV9
TGTGCCAGCAGCTTTCTAGCGGGGGGGCACGACAATGAGCAGTTCTTC,CASSFLAGGHDNEQFF,-,TRBD2,TRBJ2-1,TRBV7-2
TGCGCCAGCAGCCCCCATAGCGGCCGCAGCTCCTACAATGAGCAGTTCTTC,CASSPHSGRSSYNEQFF,-,-,TRBJ2-1,TRBV5-1
TGCAGCGTAGTTTCTAGCGGAGTGGGGCGGGATACGCAGTATTTT,CSVVSSGVGRDTQYF,-,TRBD2,TRBJ2-3,TRBV29-1
TGTGCCAGCAGCTCGCAGGGGGGTCGCTACACCTTC,CASSSQGGRYTF,few,TRBD1,TRBJ1-2,TRBV9
TGTGCCAGCAGCTCTAGGAGGGCGGGGGACGGCACTGAAGCTTTCTTT,CASSSRRAGDGTEAFF,-,-,TRBJ1-1,TRBV7-2
TGCAGCGTCGAGGGTCAGGAGAGCTCCTACGAGCAGTACTTC,CSVEGQESSYEQYF,many,-,TRBJ2-7,TRBV29-1
TGCAGTGCTAGAATTAACCCCAATGAGCAGTTCTTC,CSARINPNEQFF,-,-,TRBJ2-1,TRBV20-1
TGTGCCAGCTCACCACTCAGAGGGACAGGGAACCAAGAGACCCAGTACTTC,CASSPLRGTGNQETQYF,-,TRBD1,TRBJ2-5,TRBV18
TGTGCCAGCGAGGGAGGGAAGAACACTGAAGCTTTCTTT,CASEGGKNTEAFF,few,-,TRBJ1-1,TRBV2
TGCAGCGTTAGACAGACCTTAAATCAGCCCCAGCATTTT,CSVRQTLNQPQHF,-,-,TRBJ1-5,TRBV29-1
TGTGCCAGCAGCCCGCCCTCAAGCATATCCTACAATGAGCAGTTCTTC,CASSPPSSISYNEQFF,-,-,TRBJ2-1,TRBV11-2
TGTGCCAGCAGTTCCCCGGACAGGGGGGAAGATACGCAGTATTTT,CASSSPDRGEDTQYF,few,TRBD1,TRBJ2-3,TRBV6-5
TGCAGTGCTCCCGACAGGGAGTATGGCAATCAGCCCCAGCATTTT,CSAPDREYGNQPQHF,few,TRBD1,TRBJ1-5,TRBV20-1
TGTGCCAGCAGCCTCTACACTAGCGGGAGTGGGTATGAGCAGTTCTTC,CASSLYTSGSGYEQFF,-,TRBD2,TRBJ2-1,TRBV9
TGCAGTGCTAGATTCGGGAGGGGCACAGATACGCAGTATTTT,CSARFGRGTDTQYF,-,TRBD2,TRBJ2-3,TRBV20-1
TGTGCCAGCAGCCAAGAACTGAGCGGGGCCACAGAGACGCAGTATTTT,CASSQELSGATETQYF,-,TRBD2,TRBJ2-3,TRBV4-2
TGTGCCAGCAGCTTAATAGAGGACAGGGTGAGCTCCTACGAGCAGTACTTC,CASSLIEDRVSSYEQYF,-,TRBD1,TRBJ2-7,TRBV7-6
TGCAGTGCTAGTCCAGCCGATTACTCCCACAATGAGCAGTTCTTC,CSASPADYSHNEQFF,-,-,TRBJ2-1,TRBV20-1
TGTGCCAGCAGCTTATCCTCGGTTAACTATGGCTACACCTTC,CASSLSSVNYGYTF,-,-,TRBJ1-2,TRBV7-9
TGTGCCAGCAGCTTCCCCGCCGGGAGAATGTACTTC,CASSFPAGRMYF,-,-,TRBJ2-5,TRBV11-2
TGCGCCAGCAGCCAAGATCTGGGCCAGGGAAACTACGAGCAGTACTTC,CASSQDLGQGNYEQYF,few,-,TRBJ2-7,TRBV4-1
TGTGCCAGCACCTTGACGGGGCCAAACACTGAAGCTTTCTTT,CASTLTGPNTEAFF,few,-,TRBJ1-1,TRBV4-2
TGTGCCAGCAGTTTAAGCCCAGCATTCGACACCGGGGAGCTGTTTTTT,CASSLSPAFDTGELFF,-,-,TRBJ2-2,TRBV12-3/TRBV12-4
TGTGCCAGCAGCCCCGCGGGACTCACAGATACGCAGTATTTT,CASSPAGLTDTQYF,-,-,TRBJ2-3,TRBV11-2
TGCGCCAGCAGCTTTCTAGCGGGAGGGCCGAACGAGCAGTACTTC,CASSFLAGGPNEQYF,-,TRBD2,TRBJ2-7,TRBV5-1
TGTGCCAGCAGTCCCCGGACTAACAATGAGCAGTTCTTC,CASSPRTNNEQFF,few,-,TRBJ2-1,TRBV27
TGCAGCGTTATAGCGGGGGGCGACAATGAGCAGTACTTC,CSVIAGGDNEQYF,-,TRBD2,TRBJ2-5,TRBV29-1
TGTGCCAGCAGCTTGCCCCAGACCCCCTATGGCTACACCTTC,CASSLPQTPYGYTF,few,-,TRBJ1-2,TRBV5-6
TGTGCCAGCGTTACAGGGGGCGACACCGGGGAGCTGTTTTTT,CASVTGGDTGELFF,-,TRBD1,TRBJ2-2,TRBV28
TGTGCCAGCAGCGTAGGTGTATACCCGGCGACTGAAGCTTTCTTT,CASSVGVYPATEAFF,-,-,TRBJ1-1,TRBV9
TGTGCCAGCAGGGAGACAGGGATCCTTTTCGATACGCAGTATTTT,CASRETGILFDTQYF,few,TRBD1,TRBJ2-3,TRBV7-9
TGTGCCAGCAGCGTAGCGAGACAGGCCTACGAGCAGTACTTC,CASSVARQAYEQYF,-,-,TRBJ2-7,TRBV9
TGTGCCAGCAGCCTGGGACAGGGAAACTCGGCTGAAGCTTTCTTT,CASSLGQGNSAEAFF,once,TRBD1,TRBJ1-1,TRBV5-6
TGTGCCAGCAGTTTGCCTGGATTCGAGCAGTACTTC,CASSLPGFEQYF,-,-,TRBJ2-7,TRBV12-3/TRBV12-4
TGTGCCATCAGTGAGATGCAGGACAGGGGTGACGAGCAGTACTTC,CAISEMQDRGDEQYF,-,TRBD1,TRBJ2-7,TRBV10-3
TGTGCCAGCAGTTTTTGGGAGGTCAATGAGCAGTACTTC,CASSFWEVNEQYF,-,-,TRBJ2-7,TRBV27
TGTGCCAGCAGAGCTTCAGTGAACACTGAAGCTTTCTTT,CASRASVNTEAFF,few,-,TRBJ1-1,TRBV6-1
TGTGCCAGCAGTTGGCGGGGGACTACCACTGGCTACACCTTC,CASSWRGTTTGYTF,few,-,TRBJ1-2,TRBV27
TGTGCCAACAGGGCGACAGTAAACTATGGCTACACCTTC,CANRATVNYGYTF,-,-,TRBJ1-2,TRBV2
TGTGCCAGCAGCTTAGTTACCCACAATGAGCAGTACTTC,CASSLVTHNEQYF,-,-,TRBJ2-5,TRBV7-2
TGCGCCAGCAGCCAAGATAGGACAGCCTCTAGCACAGATACGCAGTATTTT,CASSQDRTASSTDTQYF,few,-,TRBJ2-3,TRBV4-1
TGTACCAGCAGCGTAGAGGGGACAGCCTCCGGCACAGATACGCAGTATTTT,CTSSVEGTASGTDTQYF,-,TRBD1,TRBJ2-3,TRBV9
TGTGCCAGCAGCCCTAGGGACTGGATATCTGGCTACACCTTC,CASSPRDWISGYTF,-,-,TRBJ1-2,TRBV13
TGTGCCAGCAGCCGACTAGTGTCCTACGAGCAGTACTTC,CASSRLVSYEQYF,-,-,TRBJ2-7,TRBV28
TGTGCCAGCAGCTTCCTCGGGACTAGAGGGGTGACCCAGTACTTC,CASSFLGTRGVTQYF,few,TRBD2,TRBJ2-5,TRBV7-2
TGCAGTGCTAGAGATCAGCGGGGGGGTAACAATGAGCAGTTCTTC,CSARDQRGGNNEQFF,few,TRBD2,TRBJ2-1,TRBV20-1
TGTGCCAGCAGTCTGCGGACTAGCGGGTTTACCTACGAGCAGTACTTC,CASSLRTSGFTYEQYF,-,TRBD2,TRBJ2-7,TRBV27
TGTGCCAGCAGTTTGAGGGAGGCCTCGTACGAGCAGTACTTC,CASSLREASYEQYF,many,-,TRBJ2-7,TRBV12-3/TRBV12-4
TGTGCCAGCAGCTTAGGTGGGAACGACTACAATGAGCAGTTCTTC,CASSLGGNDYNEQFF,-,-,TRBJ2-1,TRBV7-9
TGTGCCAGCAGCTTAGGGGTACACAATCAGCCCCAGCATTTT,CASSLGVHNQPQHF,few,-,TRBJ1-5,TRBV5-5
TGTGCCAGCAGCAAAGCCCTACGAAGGACAGCCTACTCCTACAATGAGCAGTACTTC,CASSKALRRTAYSYNEQYF,-,-,TRBJ2-7,TRBV21-1
TGCAGTGCTAGCATTAGGCAGGGAACCTCCGAGCAGTACTTC,CSASIRQGTSEQYF,-,-,TRBJ2-7,TRBV20-1